One and the same sample provided the 2 T cell receptor beta chains below, sequenced in a study of cytomegalovirus exposure and HLA in healthy donors. Libraries were prepared by immunoSEQ multiplex PCR; TCRdb keeps only in-frame clonotypes and omits some of them. The table has over 250,000 clones, around 87% seen once; the top ten hold approximately 1.1%. Specimen: PBMCs. The receptors derive from a woman in her thirties in good health and CMV-seropositive.

This clone was seen a single time. CDR3 residues: CASSLAGPEAGNTIYF. CDR3 nucleotides: TGTGCCAGCAGCTTAGCGGGCCCGGAGGCAGGAAACACCATATATTTT. This sequence joins TRBV13 and TRBJ1-3; D gene uncertain. The CDR3 contains 16 residues. Trimming left V 1 base short and J 4 bases short, with 14 bases between. In germline, CDR1 is PRHDT, CDR2 FYEKMQ (reference sequence).

The rearrangement uses TRBV5-1 and TRBJ1-1; the D gene is possibly TRBD1 (5 bases). Trimming pared 5 bases from V and 3 bases from J, leaving 14 bases between. Germline loops: CDR1 SGHRS, CDR2 YFSETQ. The CDR3 length is 14 residues. The CDR3 nucleotides read TGCGCCAGCAGTTCGGGGACTTTTCACACTGAAGCTTTCTTT. The encoded protein is CASSSGTFHTEAFF.